Listed here is a single TCR beta chain. Its antigen is still unknown. This entry comes from a study of cytomegalovirus exposure and HLA in healthy donors. Only in-frame clones appear in the TCRdb table, and some are missing; sequencing was by immunoSEQ multiplex PCR. The sample consists of 250,000 to 400,000 clones, around 90% of them appearing once. Separate from the approximately 700-subject first cohort was the roughly 120-subject validation cohort, to which the donors belonged. Study results and limitations: A few CMV-associated chains were confirmed in vitro to be specific for CMV antigens.

The V gene's germline CDR1 is LGHNA and CDR2 YNFKEQ. This CDR3 has 14 residues. Losses at the gene ends were 3 bases for V and 3 bases for J; bases not matched to a gene: 4. J is TRBJ2-5 and V is TRBV4-2, with TRBD2 matching over 7 bases. The receptor's source is a woman aged 25 to 39 in good health and CMV-seropositive. Material: PBMCs. The CDR3: CASSQGRGEETQYF. The CDR3 DNA follows: TGTGCCAGCAGCCAGGGCCGGGGGGAAGAGACCCAGTACTTC.